This T cell receptor (beta chain) was found in a study of cytomegalovirus exposure and HLA in healthy donors. The CDR3 spans 15 residues. From germline, CDR1 is MDHEN and CDR2 SYDVKM. Trimming took 5 bases from V and 5 from J; bases not matched to a gene: 8. The PCR was carried out with 60 Vbeta primers and 13 Jbeta primers. Data came from immunoSEQ multiplex PCR; TCRdb stores just in-frame clones and leaves some out. The data contain roughly 200,000 clones, 75% to 80% of them singletons. Sequences were obtained from PBMCs. This receptor was obtained from a young woman in good health and CMV-seropositive. The chain recombines TRBV28 with TRBJ2-5, with 10 nucleotides matching TRBD2. CDR3 loop: CASSIRTSGGETQYF. Written as DNA, the CDR3 is TGTGCCAGCAGTATAAGGACTAGCGGTGGGGAGACCCAGTACTTC.